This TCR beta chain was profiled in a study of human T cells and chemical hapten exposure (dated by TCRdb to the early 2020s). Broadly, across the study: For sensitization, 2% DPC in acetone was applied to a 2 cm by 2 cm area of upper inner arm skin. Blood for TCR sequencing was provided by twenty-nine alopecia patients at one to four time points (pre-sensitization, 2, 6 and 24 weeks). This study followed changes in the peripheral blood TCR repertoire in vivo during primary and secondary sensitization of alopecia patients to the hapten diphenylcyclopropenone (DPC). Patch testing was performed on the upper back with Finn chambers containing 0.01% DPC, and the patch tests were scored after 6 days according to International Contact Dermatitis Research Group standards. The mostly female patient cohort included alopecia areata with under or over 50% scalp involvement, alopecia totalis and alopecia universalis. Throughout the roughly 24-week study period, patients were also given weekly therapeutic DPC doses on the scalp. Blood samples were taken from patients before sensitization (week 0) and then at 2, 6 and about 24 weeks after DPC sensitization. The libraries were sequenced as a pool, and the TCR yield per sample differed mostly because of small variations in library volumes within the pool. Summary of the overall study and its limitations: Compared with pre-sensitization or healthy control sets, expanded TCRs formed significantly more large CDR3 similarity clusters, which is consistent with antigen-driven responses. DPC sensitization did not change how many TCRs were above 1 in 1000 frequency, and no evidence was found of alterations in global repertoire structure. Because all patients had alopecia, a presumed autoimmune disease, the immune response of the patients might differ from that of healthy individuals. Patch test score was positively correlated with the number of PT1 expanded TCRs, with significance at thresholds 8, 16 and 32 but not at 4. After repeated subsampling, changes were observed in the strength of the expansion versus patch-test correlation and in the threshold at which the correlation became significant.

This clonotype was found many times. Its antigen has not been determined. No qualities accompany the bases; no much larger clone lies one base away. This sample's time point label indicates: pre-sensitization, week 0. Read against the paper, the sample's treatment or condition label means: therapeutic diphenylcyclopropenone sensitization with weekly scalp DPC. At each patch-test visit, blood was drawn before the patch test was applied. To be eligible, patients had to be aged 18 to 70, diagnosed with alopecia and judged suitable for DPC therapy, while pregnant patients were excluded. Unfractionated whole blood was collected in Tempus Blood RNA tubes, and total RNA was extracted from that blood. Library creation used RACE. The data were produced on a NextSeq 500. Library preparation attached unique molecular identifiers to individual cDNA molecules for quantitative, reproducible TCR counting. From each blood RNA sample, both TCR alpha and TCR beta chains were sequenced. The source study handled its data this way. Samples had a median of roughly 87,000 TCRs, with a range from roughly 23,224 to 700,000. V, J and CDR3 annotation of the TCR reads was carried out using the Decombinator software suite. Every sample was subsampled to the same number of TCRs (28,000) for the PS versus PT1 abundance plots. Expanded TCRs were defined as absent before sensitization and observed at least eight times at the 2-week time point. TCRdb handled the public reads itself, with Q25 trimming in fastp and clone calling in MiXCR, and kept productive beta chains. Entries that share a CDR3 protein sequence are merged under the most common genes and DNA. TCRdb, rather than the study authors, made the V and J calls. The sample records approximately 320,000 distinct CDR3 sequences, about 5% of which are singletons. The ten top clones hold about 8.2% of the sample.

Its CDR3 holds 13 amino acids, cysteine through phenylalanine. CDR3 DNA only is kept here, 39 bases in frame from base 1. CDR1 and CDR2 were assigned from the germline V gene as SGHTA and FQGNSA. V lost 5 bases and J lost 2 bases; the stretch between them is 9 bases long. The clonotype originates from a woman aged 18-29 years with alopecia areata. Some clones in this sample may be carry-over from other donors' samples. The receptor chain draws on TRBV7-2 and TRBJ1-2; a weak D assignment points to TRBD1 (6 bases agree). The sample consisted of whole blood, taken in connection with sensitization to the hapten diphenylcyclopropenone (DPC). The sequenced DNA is TGTGCCAGCAGCCGTGACAGGAACTATGGCTACACCTTC. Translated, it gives CASSRDRNYGYTF.